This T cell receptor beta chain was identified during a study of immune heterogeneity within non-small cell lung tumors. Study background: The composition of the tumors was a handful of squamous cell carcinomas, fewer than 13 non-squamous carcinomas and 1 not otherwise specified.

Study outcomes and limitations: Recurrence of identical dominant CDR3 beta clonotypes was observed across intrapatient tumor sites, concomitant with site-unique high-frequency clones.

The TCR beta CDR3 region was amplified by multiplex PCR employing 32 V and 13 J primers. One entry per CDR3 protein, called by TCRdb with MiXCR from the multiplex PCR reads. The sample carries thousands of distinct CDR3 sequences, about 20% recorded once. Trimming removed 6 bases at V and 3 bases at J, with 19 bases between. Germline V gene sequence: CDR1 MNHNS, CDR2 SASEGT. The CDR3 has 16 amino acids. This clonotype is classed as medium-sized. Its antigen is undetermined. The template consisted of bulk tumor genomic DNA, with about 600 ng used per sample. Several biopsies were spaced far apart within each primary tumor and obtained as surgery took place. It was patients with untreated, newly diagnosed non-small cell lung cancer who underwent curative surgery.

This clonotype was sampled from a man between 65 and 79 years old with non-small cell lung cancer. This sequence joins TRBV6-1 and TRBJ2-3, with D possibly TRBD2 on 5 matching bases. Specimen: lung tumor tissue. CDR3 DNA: TGTGCCAGCAGCCCCACATCTCAACTAGGTACAGATACGCAGTATTTT. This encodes CASSPTSQLGTDTQYF.